This T cell receptor beta chain came from a study of Ad26.COV2.S vaccination and SARS-CoV-2 variants. General observations from the study: Those who received the vaccine showed greater spike-specific TCR breadth than those given placebo.

Sequencing used immunoSEQ multiplex PCR; TCRdb keeps in-frame clones, though not all of them. The sample lists 440,000 or so clones, about 90% occurring once. The germline CDR1 and CDR2 sequences are LGHDT and YNNKEL (reference sequence). The CDR3 consists of 14 residues. The germline V and J ends were trimmed by 0 bases and 7 bases, with 9 bases remaining between them. Treatment of the sample: over 15 received Ad26.COV2.S at low or high dose, single or two shots; about 5 received placebo; per-sample allocation not given. Specimen acquisition occurred on day 63 following the initial vaccine or placebo injection. An adult aged 18-55 years in Boston served as the donor. In the case of this clone: Its antigen remains unidentified.

The TCR was taken from a person aged 18-65 years who received the Ad26.COV2.S COVID-19 vaccine or a placebo. This sample comprised peripheral blood, obtained in a trial of Ad26.COV2.S vaccine versus placebo. This rearrangement joins TRBV3-1 (or the pseudogene TRBV3-2) to TRBJ2-2; tentatively, D is TRBD1 or TRBD2 (5 bases each). The CDR3 nucleotides are TGTGCCAGCAGCCAAGATTGGGGGAACGGGGAGCTGTTTTTT. Translation: CASSQDWGNGELFF.